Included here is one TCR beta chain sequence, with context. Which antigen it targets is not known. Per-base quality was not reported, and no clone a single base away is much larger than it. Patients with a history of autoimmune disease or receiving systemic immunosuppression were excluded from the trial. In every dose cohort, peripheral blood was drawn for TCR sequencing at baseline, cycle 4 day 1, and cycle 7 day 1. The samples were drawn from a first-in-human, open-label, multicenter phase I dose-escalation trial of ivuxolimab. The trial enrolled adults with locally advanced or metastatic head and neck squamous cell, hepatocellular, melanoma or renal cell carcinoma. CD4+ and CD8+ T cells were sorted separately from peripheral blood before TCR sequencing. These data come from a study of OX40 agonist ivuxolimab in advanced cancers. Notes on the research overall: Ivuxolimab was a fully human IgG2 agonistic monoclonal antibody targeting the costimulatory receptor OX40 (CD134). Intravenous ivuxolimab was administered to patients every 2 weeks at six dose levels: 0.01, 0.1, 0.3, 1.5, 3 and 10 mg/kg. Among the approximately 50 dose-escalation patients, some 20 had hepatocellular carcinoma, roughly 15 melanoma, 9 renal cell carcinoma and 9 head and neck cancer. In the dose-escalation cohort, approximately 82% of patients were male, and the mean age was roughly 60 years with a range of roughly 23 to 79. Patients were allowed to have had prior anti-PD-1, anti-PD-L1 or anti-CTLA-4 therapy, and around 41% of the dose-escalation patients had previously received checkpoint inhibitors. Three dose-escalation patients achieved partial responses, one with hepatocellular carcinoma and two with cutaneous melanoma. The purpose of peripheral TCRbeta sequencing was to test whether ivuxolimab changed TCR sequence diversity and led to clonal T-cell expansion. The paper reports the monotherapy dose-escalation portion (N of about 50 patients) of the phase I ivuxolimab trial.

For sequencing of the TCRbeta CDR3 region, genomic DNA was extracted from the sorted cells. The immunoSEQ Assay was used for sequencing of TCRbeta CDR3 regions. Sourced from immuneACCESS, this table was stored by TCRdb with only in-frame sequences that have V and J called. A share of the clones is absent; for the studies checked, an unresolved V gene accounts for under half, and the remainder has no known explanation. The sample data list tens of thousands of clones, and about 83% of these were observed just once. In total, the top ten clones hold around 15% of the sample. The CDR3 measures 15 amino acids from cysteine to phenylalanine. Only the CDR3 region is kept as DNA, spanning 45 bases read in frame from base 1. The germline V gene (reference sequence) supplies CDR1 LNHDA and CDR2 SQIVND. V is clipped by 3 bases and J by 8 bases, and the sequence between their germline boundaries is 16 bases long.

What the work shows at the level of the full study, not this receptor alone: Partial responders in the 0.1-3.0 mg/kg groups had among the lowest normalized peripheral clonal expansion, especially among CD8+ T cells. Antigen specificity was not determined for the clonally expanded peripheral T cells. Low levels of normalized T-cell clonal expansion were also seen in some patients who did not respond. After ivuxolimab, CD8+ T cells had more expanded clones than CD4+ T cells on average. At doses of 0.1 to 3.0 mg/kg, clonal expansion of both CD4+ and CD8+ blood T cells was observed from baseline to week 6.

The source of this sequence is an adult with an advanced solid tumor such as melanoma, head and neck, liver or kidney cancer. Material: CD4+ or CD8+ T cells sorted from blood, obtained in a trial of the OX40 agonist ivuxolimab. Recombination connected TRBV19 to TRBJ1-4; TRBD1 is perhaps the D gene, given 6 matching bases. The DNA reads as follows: TGTGCCAGTAGTATGGCTAACAGGGAGGGCGAAAAACTGTTTTTT. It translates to CASSMANREGEKLFF.